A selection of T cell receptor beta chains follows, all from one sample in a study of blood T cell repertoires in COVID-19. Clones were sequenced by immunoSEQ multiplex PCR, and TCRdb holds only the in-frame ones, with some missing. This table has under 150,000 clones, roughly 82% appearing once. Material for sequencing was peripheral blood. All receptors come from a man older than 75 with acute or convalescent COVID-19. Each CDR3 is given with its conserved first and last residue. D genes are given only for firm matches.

DNA: TGTGCCAGCAGCCCTGGGACAGGGGGACTCTCACGGGCCAACGTCCTGACTTTC
CDR3: CASSPGTGGLSRANVLTF
V: TRBV5-5
D: TRBD1
J: TRBJ2-6

DNA: TGTGCCAGCAGCTTATCCCCCAGGGTGGAGGAGACCCAGTACTTC
CDR3: CASSLSPRVEETQYF
V: TRBV7-2
D: .
J: TRBJ2-5

DNA: TGTGCCAGCAGCTTAGGAACAGCTCTCTCTGGAAACACCATATATTTT
CDR3: CASSLGTALSGNTIYF
V: TRBV7-6
D: .
J: TRBJ1-3

DNA: TGCGCCAGCAGCCGATCCCGGGGATTCCAAGAGACCCAGTACTTC
CDR3: CASSRSRGFQETQYF
V: TRBV4-3
D: .
J: TRBJ2-5

DNA: TGTGCCAGCAGCCATCCTGGTACTAGCGGGGGGCAAGAGGGAGATACGCAGTATTTT
CDR3: CASSHPGTSGGQEGDTQYF
V: TRBV7-3
D: TRBD2
J: TRBJ2-3

DNA: TGTGCCAGCAGTTGGGGGGGGGACGAGCAGTACTTC
CDR3: CASSWGGDEQYF
V: TRBV28
D: TRBD2
J: TRBJ2-7

DNA: TGTGCCACCAGCAGAGATAGGGGAAGCTCCTACAATGAGCAGTTCTTC
CDR3: CATSRDRGSSYNEQFF
V: TRBV15
D: .
J: TRBJ2-1

DNA: TGTGCCAGTAGGGGGCAGAGCGAGCAGTACTTC
CDR3: CASRGQSEQYF
V: TRBV19
D: .
J: TRBJ2-7

DNA: TGTGCCAGCAGTTCAGGGGCCTATGGCTACACCTTC
CDR3: CASSSGAYGYTF
V: TRBV11-2
D: .
J: TRBJ1-2

DNA: TGTGCCAGCAGCCCGGGACTAGCGGGGGGGCGAGAGACCCAGTACTTC
CDR3: CASSPGLAGGRETQYF
V: TRBV5-4
D: TRBD2
J: TRBJ2-5

DNA: TGTGCAACAGGGTGGGGTGGCGAGCAGTACTTC
CDR3: CATGWGGEQYF
V: TRBV10-3
D: .
J: TRBJ2-7